The rows below give T cell receptor beta chains drawn from one sample of a study of graft-versus-host responses after intestinal transplantation. Sequencing was performed with immunoSEQ multiplex PCR; in TCRdb, only in-frame clones are kept and a portion is missing. The repertoire holds more than 55,000 clones, with roughly 90% as singletons. The sample consisted of PBMCs, taken 26 days after transplant. The receptors shown here come from a human patient who received an intestinal transplant, so some T cells may come from the graft donor. CDR3s include the opening cysteine and the closing phenylalanine or tryptophan. The order of the fields is D gene, J gene, V gene, clone size, CDR3 DNA, CDR3 protein. D genes are given only for firm matches. Rows give clone size only sometimes, using once, few, many, or a class for an expanded clone.

D gene: -; J gene: TRBJ2-2; V gene: TRBV6-4; clone size: -; CDR3 DNA: TGTGCCAGCAGTGACCCAGACACCGGGGAGCTGTTTTTT; CDR3 protein: CASSDPDTGELFF
D gene: -; J gene: TRBJ1-6; V gene: TRBV7-2; clone size: few; CDR3 DNA: TGTGCCAGCAGCCCGGACATGGTAGGGGATTCACCCCTCCACTTT; CDR3 protein: CASSPDMVGDSPLHF
D gene: -; J gene: TRBJ1-1; V gene: TRBV4-1; clone size: -; CDR3 DNA: TGCGCCAGCAGCCAGGCCGATGGGAGGAGGGCTTTCTTT; CDR3 protein: CASSQADGRRAFF
D gene: -; J gene: TRBJ2-7; V gene: TRBV4-2; clone size: -; CDR3 DNA: TGTGCCAGCAGCCAAGGCGTGGGGGGGCCGGAGGAGCAGTACTTC; CDR3 protein: CASSQGVGGPEEQYF
D gene: -; J gene: TRBJ2-2; V gene: TRBV27; clone size: once; CDR3 DNA: TGTGCCAGCAGTTTAGGAGGGCGGGTTGGCACCGGGGAGCTGTTTTTT; CDR3 protein: CASSLGGRVGTGELFF
D gene: -; J gene: TRBJ2-5; V gene: TRBV15; clone size: -; CDR3 DNA: TGTGCCACCAGCAGAGATGTGGAGGGAGAAGAGACCCAGTACTTC; CDR3 protein: CATSRDVEGEETQYF
D gene: TRBD1; J gene: TRBJ1-4; V gene: TRBV5-1; clone size: -; CDR3 DNA: TGCGCCAGCAGCAGGACAGGGGGCAGCGCAACTAATGAAAAACTGTTTTTT; CDR3 protein: CASSRTGGSATNEKLFF
D gene: -; J gene: TRBJ1-1; V gene: TRBV4-2; clone size: -; CDR3 DNA: TGTGCCAGCAGCCAATGGTGGGGGGACGCGAACACTGAAGCTTTCTTT; CDR3 protein: CASSQWWGDANTEAFF
D gene: -; J gene: TRBJ1-1; V gene: TRBV4-1; clone size: -; CDR3 DNA: TGCGCCACCGGACAGCTAAACACTGAAGCTTTCTTT; CDR3 protein: CATGQLNTEAFF
D gene: -; J gene: TRBJ2-7; V gene: TRBV25-1; clone size: few; CDR3 DNA: TGTGCCAGCAGGGGCTGGGACACCTACGAGCAGTACTTC; CDR3 protein: CASRGWDTYEQYF
D gene: -; J gene: TRBJ1-1; V gene: TRBV6-1; clone size: -; CDR3 DNA: TGTGCCAGCAGTGAATGGGCAGGCACTGAAGCTTTCTTT; CDR3 protein: CASSEWAGTEAFF
D gene: TRBD1; J gene: TRBJ1-6; V gene: TRBV7-6; clone size: once; CDR3 DNA: TGTGCCAGCAGCCTAGGGACAGTACGGAGCTCCTATAATTCACCCCTCCACTTT; CDR3 protein: CASSLGTVRSSYNSPLHF
D gene: TRBD1; J gene: TRBJ1-2; V gene: TRBV6-5; clone size: -; CDR3 DNA: TGTGCCAGCAGGGGGGACAGGGGAAGTGGCTACACCTTC; CDR3 protein: CASRGDRGSGYTF
D gene: -; J gene: TRBJ2-2; V gene: TRBV11-2; clone size: -; CDR3 DNA: TGTGCCAGCAGCTTAATAGTAAACCCCGGCGGGGAGCTGTTTTTT; CDR3 protein: CASSLIVNPGGELFF
D gene: -; J gene: TRBJ2-4; V gene: TRBV6-5; clone size: -; CDR3 DNA: TGTGCCAGCCGGACTCCCGTCTTTATCGACATTCAGTACTTC; CDR3 protein: CASRTPVFIDIQYF
D gene: TRBD1; J gene: TRBJ2-7; V gene: TRBV2; clone size: -; CDR3 DNA: TGTGCCAGCAGTACCCCAGAGGGACAGGGGAGCGGCGGGAGTTACGACGAGCAGTACTTC; CDR3 protein: CASSTPEGQGSGGSYDEQYF
D gene: TRBD1; J gene: TRBJ2-7; V gene: TRBV7-9; clone size: -; CDR3 DNA: TGTGCCAGCAGCTTACCGACAGGGGTAGTCTACGAGCAGTACTTC; CDR3 protein: CASSLPTGVVYEQYF
D gene: -; J gene: TRBJ1-2; V gene: TRBV5-4; clone size: once; CDR3 DNA: TGTGCCAGCAGCTTGTCCAGGCTTAACTATGGCTACACCTTC; CDR3 protein: CASSLSRLNYGYTF
D gene: -; J gene: TRBJ2-3; V gene: TRBV6-4; clone size: -; CDR3 DNA: TGTGCCAGCAGTCAAGACTCTTACACAGATACGCAGTATTTT; CDR3 protein: CASSQDSYTDTQYF
D gene: -; J gene: TRBJ2-7; V gene: TRBV4-1; clone size: -; CDR3 DNA: TGCGCCAGCAGCCAAGATCAAGCGGGCTACTACGAGCAGTACTTC; CDR3 protein: CASSQDQAGYYEQYF
D gene: TRBD1; J gene: TRBJ2-5; V gene: TRBV29-1; clone size: -; CDR3 DNA: TGCAGCGTTGAATGGGGACAGGGTCTGCAAGAGACCCAGTACTTC; CDR3 protein: CSVEWGQGLQETQYF
D gene: TRBD1; J gene: TRBJ2-2; V gene: TRBV5-1; clone size: -; CDR3 DNA: TGCGCCAGCAGCTCTACGGGACAGGGCGGCGGGGAGCTGTTTTTT; CDR3 protein: CASSSTGQGGGELFF
D gene: TRBD1; J gene: TRBJ1-1; V gene: TRBV13; clone size: once; CDR3 DNA: TGTGCCAGCAGCTCGACAGGGGATACTGAAGCTTTCTTT; CDR3 protein: CASSSTGDTEAFF
D gene: TRBD1; J gene: TRBJ1-3; V gene: TRBV10-3; clone size: -; CDR3 DNA: TGTGCCACCTTACACGGGGGACAGGGATCATTTGGAAACACCATATATTTT; CDR3 protein: CATLHGGQGSFGNTIYF
D gene: -; J gene: TRBJ2-1; V gene: TRBV4-1; clone size: -; CDR3 DNA: TGCGCCAGCAGCCCCCTAGCCTACAATGAGCAGTTCTTC; CDR3 protein: CASSPLAYNEQFF
D gene: -; J gene: TRBJ1-2; V gene: TRBV19; clone size: -; CDR3 DNA: TGTGCCAGTAGTATAAGAGGGAATGGCTACACCTTC; CDR3 protein: CASSIRGNGYTF
D gene: TRBD2; J gene: TRBJ2-1; V gene: TRBV2; clone size: -; CDR3 DNA: TGTGCCAGCAGTGACTATTCCGGGACTAGCGGGGGCCTTGGAGATGAGCAGTTCTTC; CDR3 protein: CASSDYSGTSGGLGDEQFF
D gene: -; J gene: TRBJ2-1; V gene: TRBV30; clone size: -; CDR3 DNA: TGTGCCTGGAGTGTACACCAGGGCAATGAGCAGTTCTTC; CDR3 protein: CAWSVHQGNEQFF
D gene: -; J gene: TRBJ2-6; V gene: TRBV6-1; clone size: few; CDR3 DNA: TGTGCCAGCAGTGAACCCCCGGACAGATTCAACGTCCTGACTTTC; CDR3 protein: CASSEPPDRFNVLTF
D gene: TRBD1; J gene: TRBJ1-1; V gene: TRBV2; clone size: -; CDR3 DNA: TGTGCCAGCAGTGAGACAGGGGACACTGAAGCTTTCTTT; CDR3 protein: CASSETGDTEAFF
D gene: -; J gene: TRBJ2-6; V gene: TRBV2; clone size: -; CDR3 DNA: TGTGCCAGCTTTCCCACTCTCGGGAAGGGCCCTGGGGCCAACGTCCTGACTTTC; CDR3 protein: CASFPTLGKGPGANVLTF
D gene: TRBD1; J gene: TRBJ1-5; V gene: TRBV28; clone size: -; CDR3 DNA: TGTGCCAGCAGTTTGCGTACCGGGACAGAGAATCAGCCCCAGCATTTT; CDR3 protein: CASSLRTGTENQPQHF
D gene: TRBD1; J gene: TRBJ1-4; V gene: TRBV6-1; clone size: -; CDR3 DNA: TGTGCCAGCAGACGACAGGGGGGAGAAAAACTGTTTTTT; CDR3 protein: CASRRQGGEKLFF
D gene: -; J gene: TRBJ2-1; V gene: TRBV5-1; clone size: -; CDR3 DNA: TGCGCCAGCAGCCTTGGGGACATGCCCCAGTTCTTC; CDR3 protein: CASSLGDMPQFF
D gene: TRBD2; J gene: TRBJ2-3; V gene: TRBV28; clone size: -; CDR3 DNA: TGTGCCAGCAGTTTAGCGGGAGGGCTGTTACCTAGCACAGATACGCAGTATTTT; CDR3 protein: CASSLAGGLLPSTDTQYF
D gene: -; J gene: TRBJ2-3; V gene: TRBV4-1; clone size: -; CDR3 DNA: TGCGCCAGCAACTCGAGGGGGGGCGGTTATGGAACAGATACGCAGTATTTT; CDR3 protein: CASNSRGGGYGTDTQYF
D gene: -; J gene: TRBJ2-1; V gene: TRBV7-9; clone size: -; CDR3 DNA: TGTGCCAGCAGCTCCTCAATGCTAGCACTCTTCAATGAGCAGTTCTTC; CDR3 protein: CASSSSMLALFNEQFF
D gene: TRBD1; J gene: TRBJ1-2; V gene: TRBV23-1; clone size: -; CDR3 DNA: TGCGCCAGCCGAGACAGGGACCTGATCTTGGGGTATGGCTACACCTTC; CDR3 protein: CASRDRDLILGYGYTF
D gene: TRBD2; J gene: TRBJ2-3; V gene: TRBV4-1; clone size: once; CDR3 DNA: TGCGCCAGCAGCAAACCGGGACTAGCGGGGGGATCAGATACGCAGTATTTT; CDR3 protein: CASSKPGLAGGSDTQYF
D gene: TRBD2; J gene: TRBJ2-2; V gene: TRBV11-2; clone size: -; CDR3 DNA: TGTGCCAGCAGCTTAGGTAGCGGGGAGTTCCCGAGCACCGGGGAGCTGTTTTTT; CDR3 protein: CASSLGSGEFPSTGELFF
D gene: TRBD1; J gene: TRBJ1-2; V gene: TRBV7-8; clone size: -; CDR3 DNA: TGTGCCAGCAGCGCCGACAGGGCCTATGGCTACACCTTC; CDR3 protein: CASSADRAYGYTF
D gene: TRBD1; J gene: TRBJ2-3; V gene: TRBV11-2; clone size: -; CDR3 DNA: TGTGCCAGCAGCTTAGCCAACAGGGGCCCAATAGATACGCAGTATTTT; CDR3 protein: CASSLANRGPIDTQYF
D gene: -; J gene: TRBJ1-1; V gene: TRBV6-4; clone size: -; CDR3 DNA: TGTGCCAGCAGTCCTGGGAGTCCGAACACTGAAGCTTTCTTT; CDR3 protein: CASSPGSPNTEAFF
D gene: -; J gene: TRBJ2-5; V gene: TRBV7-9; clone size: once; CDR3 DNA: TGTGCCAGCAGCTTATTTCCGGTCTGGGAGGAGACCCAGTACTTC; CDR3 protein: CASSLFPVWEETQYF
D gene: TRBD1; J gene: TRBJ2-5; V gene: TRBV7-9; clone size: -; CDR3 DNA: TGTGCCAGCAGCTCCGGGACAGGGGAAGAGACCCAGTACTTC; CDR3 protein: CASSSGTGEETQYF
D gene: TRBD1; J gene: TRBJ2-5; V gene: TRBV5-6; clone size: -; CDR3 DNA: TGTGCCAGCAGCCCGGGACAGGTGGGAGAGACCCAGTACTTC; CDR3 protein: CASSPGQVGETQYF